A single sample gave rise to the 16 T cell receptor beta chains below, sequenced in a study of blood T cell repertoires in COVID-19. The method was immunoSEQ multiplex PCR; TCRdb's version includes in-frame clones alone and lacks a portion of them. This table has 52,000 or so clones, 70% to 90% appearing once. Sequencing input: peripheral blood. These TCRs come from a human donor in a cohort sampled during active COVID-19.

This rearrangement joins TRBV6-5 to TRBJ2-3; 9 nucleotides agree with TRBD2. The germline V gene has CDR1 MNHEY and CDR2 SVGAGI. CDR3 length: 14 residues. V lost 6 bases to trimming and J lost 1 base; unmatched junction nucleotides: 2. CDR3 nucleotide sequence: TGTGCCAGCAGCAGGACTAGCGGCACAGATACGCAGTATTTT. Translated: CASSRTSGTDTQYF.

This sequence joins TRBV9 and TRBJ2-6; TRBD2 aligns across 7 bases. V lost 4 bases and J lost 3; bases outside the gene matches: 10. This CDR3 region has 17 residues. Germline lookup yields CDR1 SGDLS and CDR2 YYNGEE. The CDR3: CASSPRGGRIGANVLTF. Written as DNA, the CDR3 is TGTGCCAGCAGCCCGAGGGGCGGGAGAATTGGGGCCAACGTCCTGACTTTC.

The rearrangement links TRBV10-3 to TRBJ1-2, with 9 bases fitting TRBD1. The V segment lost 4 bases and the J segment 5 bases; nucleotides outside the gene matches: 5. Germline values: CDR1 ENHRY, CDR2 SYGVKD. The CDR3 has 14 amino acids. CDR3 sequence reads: CAISGPGTGYGYTF. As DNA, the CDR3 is TGTGCCATCAGTGGGCCGGGGACAGGGTATGGCTACACCTTC.

CDR3 residues: CASRTGPGGELFF. Written as DNA, the CDR3 is TGTGCCAGCAGGACAGGGCCGGGCGGGGAGCTGTTTTTT. V and J are TRBV6-6 and TRBJ2-2, with TRBD1 identical over 7 bases. This CDR3 is built from 13 residues. The junction had 5 bases not matched to a gene; V was cut back by 6 bases and J by 7 bases. Per the germline V gene, CDR1 is MNHNY and CDR2 is SVGAGI (reference sequence).

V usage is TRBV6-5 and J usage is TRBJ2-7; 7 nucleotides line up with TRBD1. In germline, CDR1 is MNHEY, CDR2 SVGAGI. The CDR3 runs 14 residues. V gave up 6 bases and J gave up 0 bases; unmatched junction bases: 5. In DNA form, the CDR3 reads TGTGCCAGCAGCCGGGACAGAATCTCCTACGAGCAGTACTTC. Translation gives CASSRDRISYEQYF.

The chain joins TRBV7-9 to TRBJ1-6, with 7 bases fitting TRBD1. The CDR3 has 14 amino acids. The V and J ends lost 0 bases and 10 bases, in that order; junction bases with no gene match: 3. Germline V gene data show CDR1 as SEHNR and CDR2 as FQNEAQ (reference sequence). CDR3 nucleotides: TGTGCCAGCAGCTTAGCGACAGGGAGCTCACCCCTCCACTTT. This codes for CASSLATGSSPLHF.

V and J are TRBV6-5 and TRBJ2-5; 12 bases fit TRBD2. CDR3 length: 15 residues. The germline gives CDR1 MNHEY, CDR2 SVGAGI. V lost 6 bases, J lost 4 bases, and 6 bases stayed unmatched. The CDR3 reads CASRRLAGAGETQYF. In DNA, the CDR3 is TGTGCCAGCAGAAGACTAGCGGGAGCCGGAGAGACCCAGTACTTC.

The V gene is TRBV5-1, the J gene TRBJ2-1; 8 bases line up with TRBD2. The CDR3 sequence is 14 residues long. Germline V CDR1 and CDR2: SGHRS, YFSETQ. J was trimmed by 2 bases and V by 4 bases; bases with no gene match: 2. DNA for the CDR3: TGCGCCAGCAGCCACGGGGGGGCCTACAATGAGCAGTTCTTC. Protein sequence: CASSHGGAYNEQFF.

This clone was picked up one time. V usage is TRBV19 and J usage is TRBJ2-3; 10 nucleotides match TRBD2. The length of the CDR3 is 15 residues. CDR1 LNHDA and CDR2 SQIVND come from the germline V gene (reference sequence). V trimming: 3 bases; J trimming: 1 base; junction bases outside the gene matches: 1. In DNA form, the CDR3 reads TGTGCCAGTAGTATTCTAGCGGGGGGCACAGATACGCAGTATTTT. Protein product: CASSILAGGTDTQYF.

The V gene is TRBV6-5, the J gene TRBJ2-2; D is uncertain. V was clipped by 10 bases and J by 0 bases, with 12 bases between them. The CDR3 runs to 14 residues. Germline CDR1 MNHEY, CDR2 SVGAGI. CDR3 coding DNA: TGTGCCACCGGAACGGGTGCGAACACCGGGGAGCTGTTTTTT. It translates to CATGTGANTGELFF.

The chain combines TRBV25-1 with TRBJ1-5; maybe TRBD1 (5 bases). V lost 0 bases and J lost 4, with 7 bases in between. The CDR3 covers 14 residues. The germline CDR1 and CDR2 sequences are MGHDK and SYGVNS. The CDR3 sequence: CASSEYGGNQPQHF. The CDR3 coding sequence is TGTGCCAGCAGTGAATACGGGGGGAATCAGCCCCAGCATTTT.

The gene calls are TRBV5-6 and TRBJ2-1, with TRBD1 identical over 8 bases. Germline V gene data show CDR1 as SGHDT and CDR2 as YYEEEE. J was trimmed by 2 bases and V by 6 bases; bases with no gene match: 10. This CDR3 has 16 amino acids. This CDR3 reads CASNLLGQGPYNEQFF. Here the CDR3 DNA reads TGTGCCAGCAACCTCTTAGGACAGGGACCCTACAATGAGCAGTTCTTC.

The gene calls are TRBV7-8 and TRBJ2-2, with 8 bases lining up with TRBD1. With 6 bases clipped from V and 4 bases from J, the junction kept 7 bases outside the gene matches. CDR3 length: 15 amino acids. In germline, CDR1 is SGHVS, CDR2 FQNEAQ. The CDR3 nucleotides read TGTGCCAGCAGTCCCCAGGGGGCGTTCACCGGGGAGCTGTTTTTT. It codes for CASSPQGAFTGELFF.

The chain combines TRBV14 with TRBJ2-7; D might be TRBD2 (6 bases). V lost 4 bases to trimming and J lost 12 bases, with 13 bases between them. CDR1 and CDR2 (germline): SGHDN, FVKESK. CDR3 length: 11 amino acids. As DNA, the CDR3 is TGTGCCAGCAGCCCCGGCGGAGGGCTGTACTTC. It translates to CASSPGGGLYF. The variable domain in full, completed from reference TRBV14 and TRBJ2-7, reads EAGVTQFPSHSVIEKGQTVTLRCDPISGHDNLYWYRRVMGKEIKFLLHFVKESKQDESGMPNNRFLAERTGGTYSTLKVQPAELEDSGVYFCASSPGGGLYFGPGTRLTVT.

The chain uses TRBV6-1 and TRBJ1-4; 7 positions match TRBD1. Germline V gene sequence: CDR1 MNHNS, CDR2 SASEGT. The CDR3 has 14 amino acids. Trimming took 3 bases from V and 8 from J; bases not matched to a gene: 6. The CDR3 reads CASSDRQGGEKLFF. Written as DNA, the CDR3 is TGTGCCAGCAGTGACCGACAGGGTGGCGAAAAACTGTTTTTT.

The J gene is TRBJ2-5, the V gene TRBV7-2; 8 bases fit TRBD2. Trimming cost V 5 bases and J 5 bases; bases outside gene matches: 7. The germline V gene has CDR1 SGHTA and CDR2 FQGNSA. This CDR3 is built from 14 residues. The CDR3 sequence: CASSVPGGAETQYF. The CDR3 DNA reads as TGTGCCAGCAGCGTCCCCGGGGGGGCTGAGACCCAGTACTTC.